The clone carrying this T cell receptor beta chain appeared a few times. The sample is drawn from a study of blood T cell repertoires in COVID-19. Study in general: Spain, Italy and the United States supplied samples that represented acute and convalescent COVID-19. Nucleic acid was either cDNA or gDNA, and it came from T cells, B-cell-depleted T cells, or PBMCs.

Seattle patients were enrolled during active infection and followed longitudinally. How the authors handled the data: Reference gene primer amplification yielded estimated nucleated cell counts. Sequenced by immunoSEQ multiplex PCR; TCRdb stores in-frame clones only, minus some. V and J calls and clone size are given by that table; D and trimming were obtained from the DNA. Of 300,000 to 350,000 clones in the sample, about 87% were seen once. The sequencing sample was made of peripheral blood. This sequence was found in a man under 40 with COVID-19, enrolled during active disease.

The CDR3 sequence: CASSLVQLGGPNGYTF. CDR3 nucleotide sequence: TGTGCCAGCAGCTTAGTTCAATTGGGGGGACCCAATGGCTACACCTTC. The chain employs TRBV7-8 and TRBJ1-2, with D possibly being TRBD1 (5 bases). CDR1 and CDR2 (germline): SGHVS, FQNEAQ. CDR3 size: 16 residues. V lost 1 base and J 6 bases, leaving 18 bases between the germline ends.